This T cell receptor (beta chain) was sequenced for a study of Ad26.COV2.S vaccination and SARS-CoV-2 variants. Across the whole study: Doses of Ad26.COV2.S were injected into muscle once or twice, 56 days apart.

TCRdb's table, derived via immunoSEQ multiplex PCR, lists solely in-frame clones and lacks some. The sample yields about 680,000 clones, more than 80% seen once. Remarks on this clone: Antigen: not known.

Findings of the study overall: Reportedly, spike-specific CD8+ and CD4+ T cell responses achieved substantial breadth once vaccination had taken place.

Treatment specified: roughly 18 received Ad26.COV2.S at low or high dose, single or two shots; several received placebo; per-sample allocation not given. Collection of samples fell on day 63 after the first vaccine or placebo injection. The sequence derives from a person between 18 and 65 years old who received the Ad26.COV2.S COVID-19 vaccine or a placebo. This specimen consisted of peripheral blood, obtained in a trial of Ad26.COV2.S vaccine versus placebo.

DNA for the CDR3: TGTGCCAGCAGTTTACCGACCTACAATGAGCAGTTCTTC. Protein product: CASSLPTYNEQFF. The chain links TRBV6-6 to TRBJ2-1; D not resolved. Germline CDR1 and CDR2: MNHNY and SVGAGI (reference sequence). V was clipped by 4 bases and J by 2 bases, with 6 bases between them. CDR3 size: 13 residues.